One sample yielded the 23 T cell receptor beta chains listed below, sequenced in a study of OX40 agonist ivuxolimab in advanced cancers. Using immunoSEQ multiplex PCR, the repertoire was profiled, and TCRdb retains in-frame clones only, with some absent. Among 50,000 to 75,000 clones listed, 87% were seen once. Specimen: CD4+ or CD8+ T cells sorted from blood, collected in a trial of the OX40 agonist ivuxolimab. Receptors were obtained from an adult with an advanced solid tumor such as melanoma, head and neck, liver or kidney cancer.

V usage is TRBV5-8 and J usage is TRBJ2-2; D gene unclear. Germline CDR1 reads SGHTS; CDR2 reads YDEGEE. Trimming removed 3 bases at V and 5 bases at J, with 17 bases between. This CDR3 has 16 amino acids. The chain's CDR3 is CASSWNGPLMTGELFF. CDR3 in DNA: TGTGCCAGCAGCTGGAACGGCCCCTTAATGACCGGGGAGCTGTTTTTT.

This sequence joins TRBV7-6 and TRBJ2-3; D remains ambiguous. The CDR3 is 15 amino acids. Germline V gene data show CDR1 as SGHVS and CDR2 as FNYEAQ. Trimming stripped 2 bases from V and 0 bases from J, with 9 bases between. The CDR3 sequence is CASSLMAGSTDTQYF. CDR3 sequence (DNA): TGTGCCAGCAGCTTAATGGCTGGTAGCACAGATACGCAGTATTTT.

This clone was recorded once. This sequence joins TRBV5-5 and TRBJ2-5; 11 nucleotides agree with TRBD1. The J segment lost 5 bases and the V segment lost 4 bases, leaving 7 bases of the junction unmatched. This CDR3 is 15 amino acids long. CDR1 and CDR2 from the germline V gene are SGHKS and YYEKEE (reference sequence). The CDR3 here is CASSPRGQGGETQYF. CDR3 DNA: TGTGCCAGCAGCCCACGGGGACAGGGGGGGGAGACCCAGTACTTC.

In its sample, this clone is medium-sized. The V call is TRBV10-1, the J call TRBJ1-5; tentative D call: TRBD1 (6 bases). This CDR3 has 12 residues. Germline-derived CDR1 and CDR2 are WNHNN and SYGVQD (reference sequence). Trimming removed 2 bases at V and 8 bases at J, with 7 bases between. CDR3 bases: TGCGCCAGCAGTGAGGGGACAAAGCCCCAGCATTTT. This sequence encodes CASSEGTKPQHF.

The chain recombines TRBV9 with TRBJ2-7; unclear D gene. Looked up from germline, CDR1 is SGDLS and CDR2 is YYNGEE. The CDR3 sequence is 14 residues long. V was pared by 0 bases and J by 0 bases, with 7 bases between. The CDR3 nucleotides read TGTGCCAGCAGCGTAGGTAGCAGCTCCTACGAGCAGTACTTC. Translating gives CASSVGSSSYEQYF.

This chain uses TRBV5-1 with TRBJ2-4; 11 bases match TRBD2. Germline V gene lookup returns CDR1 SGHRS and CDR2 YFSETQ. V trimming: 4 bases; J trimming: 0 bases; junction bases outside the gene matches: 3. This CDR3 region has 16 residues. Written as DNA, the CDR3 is TGCGCCAGCAGCCCGGGACTAGCGGTAGCCAAAAACATTCAGTACTTC. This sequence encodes CASSPGLAVAKNIQYF. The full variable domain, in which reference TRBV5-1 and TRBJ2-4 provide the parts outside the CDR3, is KAGVTQTPRYLIKTRGQQVTLSCSPISGHRSVSWYQQTPGQGLQFLFEYFSETQRNKGNFPGRFSGRQFSNSRSEMNVSTLELGDSALYLCASSPGLAVAKNIQYFGAGTRLSVL.

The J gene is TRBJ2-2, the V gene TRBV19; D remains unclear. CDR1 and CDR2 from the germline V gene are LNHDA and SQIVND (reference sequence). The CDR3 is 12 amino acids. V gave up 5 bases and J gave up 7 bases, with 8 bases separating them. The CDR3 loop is CASSFVRGELFF. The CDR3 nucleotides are TGTGCCAGTAGTTTCGTACGCGGGGAGCTGTTTTTT. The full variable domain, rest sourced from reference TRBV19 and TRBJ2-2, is DGGITQSPKYLFRKEGQNVTLSCEQNLNHDAMYWYRQDPGQGLRLIYYSQIVNDFQKGDIAEGYSVSREKKESFPLTVTSAQKNPTAFYLCASSFVRGELFFGEGSRLTVL.

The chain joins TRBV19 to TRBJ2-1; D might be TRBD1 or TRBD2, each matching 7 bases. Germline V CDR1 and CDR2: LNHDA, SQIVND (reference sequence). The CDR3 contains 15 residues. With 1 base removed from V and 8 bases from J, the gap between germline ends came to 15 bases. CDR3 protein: CASSIAGGGGYEQFF. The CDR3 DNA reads TGTGCCAGTAGTATAGCAGGGGGAGGGGGCTATGAGCAGTTCTTC.

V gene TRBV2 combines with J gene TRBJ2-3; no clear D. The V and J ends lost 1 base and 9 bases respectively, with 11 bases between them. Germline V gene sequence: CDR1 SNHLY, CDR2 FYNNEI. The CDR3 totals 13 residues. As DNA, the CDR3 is TGTGCCAGCAGTGAAGAGATCCCGAGGACGCAGTATTTT. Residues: CASSEEIPRTQYF.

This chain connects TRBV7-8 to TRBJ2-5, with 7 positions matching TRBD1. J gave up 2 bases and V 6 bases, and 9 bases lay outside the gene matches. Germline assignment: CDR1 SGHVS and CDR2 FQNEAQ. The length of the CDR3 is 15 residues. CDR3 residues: CASSWTGTNQETQYF. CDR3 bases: TGTGCCAGCAGTTGGACAGGAACAAATCAAGAGACCCAGTACTTC.

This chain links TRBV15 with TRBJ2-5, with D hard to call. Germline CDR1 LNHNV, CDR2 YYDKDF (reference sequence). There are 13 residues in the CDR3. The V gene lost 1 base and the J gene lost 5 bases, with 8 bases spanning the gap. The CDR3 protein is CATSRGQGETQYF. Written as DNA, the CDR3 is TGTGCCACCAGCAGAGGGCAAGGGGAGACCCAGTACTTC.

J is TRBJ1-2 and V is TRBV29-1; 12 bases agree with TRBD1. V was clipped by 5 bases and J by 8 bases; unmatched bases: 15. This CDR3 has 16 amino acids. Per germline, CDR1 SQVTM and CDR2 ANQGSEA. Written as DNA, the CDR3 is TGCAGCGTTAGGGATCCGGGACAGGGGGCGCAAGGGGGCTACACCTTC. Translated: CSVRDPGQGAQGGYTF.

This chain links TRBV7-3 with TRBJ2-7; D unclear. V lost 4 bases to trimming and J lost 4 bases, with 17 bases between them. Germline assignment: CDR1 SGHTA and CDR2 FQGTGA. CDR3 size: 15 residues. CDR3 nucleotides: TGTGCCAGCAGCTCAAGGCCGGGCGCCCGGTACGAGCAGTACTTC. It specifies CASSSRPGARYEQYF.

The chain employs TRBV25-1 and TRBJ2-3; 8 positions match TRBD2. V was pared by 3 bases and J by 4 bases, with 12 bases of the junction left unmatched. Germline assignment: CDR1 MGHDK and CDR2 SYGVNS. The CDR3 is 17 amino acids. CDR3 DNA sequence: TGTGCCAGCAGTGATCCCCCCCCAGCGGGAGTGGCAGATACGCAGTATTTT. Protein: CASSDPPPAGVADTQYF.

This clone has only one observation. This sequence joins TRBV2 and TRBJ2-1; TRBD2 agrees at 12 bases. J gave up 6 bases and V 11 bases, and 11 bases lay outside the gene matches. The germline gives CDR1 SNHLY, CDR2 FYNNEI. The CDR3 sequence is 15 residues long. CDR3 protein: CAGGELAGGSNEQFF. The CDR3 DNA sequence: TGTGCCGGTGGGGAGCTAGCGGGAGGGTCCAATGAGCAGTTCTTC.

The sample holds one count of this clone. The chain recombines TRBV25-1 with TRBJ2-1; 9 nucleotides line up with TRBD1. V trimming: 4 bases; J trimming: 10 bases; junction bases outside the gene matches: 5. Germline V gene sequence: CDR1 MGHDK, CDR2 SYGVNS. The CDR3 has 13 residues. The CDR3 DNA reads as TGTGCCAGCAGTGCGGACAGGGGCCGAGAGCAGTTCTTC. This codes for CASSADRGREQFF.

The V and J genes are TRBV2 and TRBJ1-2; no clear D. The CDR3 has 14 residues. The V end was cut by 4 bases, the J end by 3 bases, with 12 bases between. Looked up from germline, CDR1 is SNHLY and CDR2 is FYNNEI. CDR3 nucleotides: TGTGCCAGCAGTGTCAAGCTCCCCTACTATGGCTACACCTTC. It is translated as CASSVKLPYYGYTF.

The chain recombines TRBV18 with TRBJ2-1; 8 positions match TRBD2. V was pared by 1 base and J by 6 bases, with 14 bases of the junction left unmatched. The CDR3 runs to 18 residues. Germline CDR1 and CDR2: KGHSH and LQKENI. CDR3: CASSPLTPTSGRGNEQFF. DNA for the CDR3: TGTGCCAGCTCACCACTGACCCCGACGAGCGGGAGAGGCAATGAGCAGTTCTTC.

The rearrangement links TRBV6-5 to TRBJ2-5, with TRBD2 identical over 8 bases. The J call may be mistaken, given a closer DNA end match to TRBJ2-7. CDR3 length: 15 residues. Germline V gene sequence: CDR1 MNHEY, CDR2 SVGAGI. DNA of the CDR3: TGTGCCAGCAGTAACGGGAGGGCCGAAACCTACGAGCAGTACTTC. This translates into CASSNGRAETYEQYF.

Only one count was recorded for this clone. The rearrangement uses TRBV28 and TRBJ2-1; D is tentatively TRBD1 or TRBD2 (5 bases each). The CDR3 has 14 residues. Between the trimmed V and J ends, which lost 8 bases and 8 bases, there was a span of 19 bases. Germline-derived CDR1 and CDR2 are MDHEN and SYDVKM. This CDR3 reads CASVGAGKSHEQFF. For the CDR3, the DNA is TGTGCCAGCGTCGGGGCAGGGAAAAGCCATGAGCAGTTCTTC.

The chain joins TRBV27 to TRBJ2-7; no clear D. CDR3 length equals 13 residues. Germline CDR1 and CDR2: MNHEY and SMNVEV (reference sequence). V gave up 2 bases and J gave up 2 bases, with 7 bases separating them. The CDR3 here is CASSLKEPYEQYF. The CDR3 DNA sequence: TGTGCCAGCAGTTTAAAAGAGCCCTACGAGCAGTACTTC.

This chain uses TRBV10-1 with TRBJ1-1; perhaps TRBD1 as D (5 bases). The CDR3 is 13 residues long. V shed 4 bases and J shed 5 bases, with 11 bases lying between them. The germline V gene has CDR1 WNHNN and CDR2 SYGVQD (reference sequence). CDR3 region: CASSATKGTEAFF. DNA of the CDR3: TGCGCCAGCAGTGCCACTAAGGGGACTGAAGCTTTCTTT.

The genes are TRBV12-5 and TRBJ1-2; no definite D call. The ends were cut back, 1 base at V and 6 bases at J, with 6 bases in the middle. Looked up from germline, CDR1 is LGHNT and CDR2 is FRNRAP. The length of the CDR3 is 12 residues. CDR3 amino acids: CASGLGRNGYTF. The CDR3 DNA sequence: TGTGCTAGTGGTTTGGGACGCAATGGCTACACCTTC.